These 11 T cell receptor beta chains share one sample of origin, sequenced in a study of patients with pleural tuberculosis. One entry per CDR3 protein, called by TCRdb with MiXCR from the reads. The sample lists under 65,000 distinct CDR3 sequences; 7.3% were seen once. These TCRs come from a human donor with pleural tuberculosis.

Note on this clonotype: The conserved phenylalanine or tryptophan is not found at the CDR3 terminus, so this likely reflects a read error. The chain has TRBV14 and TRBJ1-2, with 11 bases matching TRBD1. This CDR3 contains 17 residues. The junction had 11 bases not matched to a gene; V was cut back by 1 base and J by 7 bases. In germline, CDR1 is SGHDN, CDR2 FVKESK. The CDR3 DNA follows: TGTGCCAGCAGCCAAGGTTATCCGGGACAGGGGGTTAGTGGCTACACCTAC. This codes for CASSQGYPGQGVSGYTY.

This clonotype was detected many times. The V and J genes are TRBV20-1 and TRBJ2-1, with D perhaps assigned TRBD1 or TRBD2 (6 bases each). This CDR3 comprises 15 residues. The V end was cut by 0 bases, the J end by 4 bases, with 13 bases between. Germline V gives CDR1 DFQATT, CDR2 SNEGSKA (reference sequence). The CDR3: CSARDTGGRYNEQFF. In nucleotides, the CDR3 is TGCAGTGCTAGAGATACCGGGGGCCGATACAATGAGCAGTTCTTC.

This clonotype was found many times. This chain joins TRBV11-2 and TRBJ2-7, with a tentative D call TRBD2 (6 bases). The germline V gene has CDR1 SGHAT and CDR2 FQNNGV. Trimming pared 6 bases from V and 5 bases from J, leaving 14 bases between. The CDR3 consists of 13 residues. This chain's CDR3 is CASSWGLGNEQYV. The CDR3 DNA is TGTGCCAGCAGTTGGGGACTGGGTAACGAGCAGTACGTC.

The sample holds a few counts of this clonotype. The J gene is TRBJ2-1, the V gene TRBV15; 9 nucleotides agree with TRBD2. Per germline, CDR1 LNHNV and CDR2 YYDKDF (reference sequence). The V gene end was trimmed by 0 bases and the J gene end by 9 bases; junction bases not matched to a gene: 12. CDR3 length: 17 residues. CDR3: CATSRDRMAGGPGEQFF. The CDR3 nucleotides are TGTGCCACCAGCAGAGATCGGATGGCGGGAGGGCCAGGTGAGCAGTTCTTC. Supplemented by reference TRBV15 and TRBJ2-1, the full variable domain reads DAMVIQNPRYQVTQFGKPVTLSCSQTLNHNVMYWYQQKSSQAPKLLFHYYDKDFNNEADTPDNFQSRRPNTSFCFLDIRSPGLGDTAMYLCATSRDRMAGGPGEQFFGPGTRLTVL.

This clonotype was detected ten times or more. The rearrangement links TRBV11-1 to TRBJ1-1; unclear D gene. V lost 1 base to trimming and J lost 3 bases, with 6 bases between them. The CDR3 contains 13 residues. CDR1 and CDR2 (germline): SGHAT, FQDESV (reference sequence). The CDR3 here is CASSLVAHTEAFF. Written as DNA, the CDR3 is TGTGCCAGCAGCTTAGTGGCGCACACTGAAGCTTTCTTT.

This clonotype was recorded at least ten times. The chain joins TRBV11-2 to TRBJ2-7; D unclear. Between the trimmed V and J ends, which lost 0 bases and 0 bases, there was a span of 9 bases. Germline CDR1 reads SGHAT; CDR2 reads FQNNGV. The CDR3 is made up of 15 amino acids. The CDR3 nucleotides read TGTGCCAGCAGCTTAGATTACAGTAGCTCCTACGAGCAGTACTTC. This translates into CASSLDYSSSYEQYF.

This clonotype came up many times. This chain joins TRBV6-1 and TRBJ2-7; D uncertain. The ends were cut back, 4 bases at V and 12 bases at J, with 10 bases in the middle. Germline loops: CDR1 MNHNS, CDR2 SASEGT. This CDR3 contains 10 residues. CDR3 bases: TGTGCCAGCAGTGTCGTAGATCCGTACGTC. Encoded protein: CASSVVDPYV.

In this sample, this clonotype turned up many times. This sequence joins TRBV28 and TRBJ1-3, with D hard to call. The CDR3 is 14 amino acids. CDR1 and CDR2 (germline): MDHEN, SYDVKM. V lost 1 base to trimming and J lost 4 bases, with 8 bases between them. In nucleotides, the CDR3 is TGTGCCAGCAGTTTATTCGGCGCAGGAAACACCATATATTTT. Translated: CASSLFGAGNTIYF.

This clonotype was counted many times. V gene TRBV6-1 combines with J gene TRBJ2-1, with D possibly being TRBD1 (5 bases). The CDR3 is 15 residues long. V lost 6 bases, J lost 2 bases, and 14 bases lay in between. Germline V CDR1 and CDR2: MNHNS, SASEGT. This CDR3 reads CASSEAGHPYNEQFF. DNA of the CDR3: TGTGCCAGCAGCGAGGCAGGGCACCCCTACAATGAGCAGTTCTTC.

The table lists this clonotype with many counts. This chain connects TRBV6-2 or TRBV6-3 to TRBJ2-5; 10 positions match TRBD2. Per the germline V gene, CDR1 is MNHEY and CDR2 is SVGEGT. CDR3 length: 15 residues. The ends lost 2 bases at V and 10 bases at J; junction bases unmatched: 10. The CDR3 reads CASSYGSGRGVIQYF. The CDR3 bases are TGTGCCAGCAGTTACGGAAGCGGGAGGGGAGTAATCCAGTACTTC.

This clonotype was observed many times. The V gene is TRBV5-1, the J gene TRBJ2-7; 9 bases agree with TRBD1. The CDR3 is made up of 15 amino acids. V gave up 0 bases and J gave up 3 bases; unmatched junction bases: 4. The V gene's germline CDR1 is SGHRS and CDR2 YFSETQ. Written as DNA, the CDR3 is TGCGCCAGCAGCTTGGGGACAGGGGTCTACTACGAGCAGTACTTC. It translates to CASSLGTGVYYEQYF.